This T cell receptor (beta chain) comes out of a study of T cell changes during pregnancy in multiple sclerosis (dated by TCRdb to 2018 to 2020). A note on the overall study: The study examined how the T cell repertoire changed over the course of pregnancy in women with multiple sclerosis.

The receptor library was made with the immunoSEQ multiplex PCR assay. The table comes from immuneACCESS by way of TCRdb, which keeps in-frame sequences with V and J called. Part of the clones is missing from these tables; in studies checked, under half for an unresolved V gene and the rest for unknown reasons. The sample yields 76,000 or so clones; roughly 93% were counted once. Less than 0.75% of the sample rests with the top ten. V loses 4 bases at its end and J loses 3 bases; junction bases beyond the gene matches: 15. Taken from the germline V gene (reference sequence), the CDR1 and CDR2 loops are SGHNT and YYREEE. The CDR3 sequence holds 18 residues, the cysteine and phenylalanine included. The read is trimmed to its CDR3 DNA, 54 bases read in frame from base 1. Comment on this clone: There is no known antigen for this receptor. No much larger clonotype is one base removed from it; base qualities were not supplied.

The receptor's source is a female donor in good health, enrolled as a control in a pregnancy study. Source: peripheral blood, taken in the second trimester of pregnancy. The receptor chain draws on TRBV5-4 and TRBJ1-4; 7 middle bases align to TRBD1. This receptor carries the CDR3 CASSPSAGAGGPNEKLFF. The DNA is TGTGCCAGCAGCCCCTCCGCTGGGGCAGGGGGTCCTAATGAAAAACTGTTTTTT.